This passage covers 25 T cell receptor beta chains from one sample sequenced in a study of blood T cell repertoires in COVID-19. Assay used: immunoSEQ multiplex PCR; TCRdb lists only in-frame clones, some missing. The data show roughly 440,000 clones, with 70% to 90% seen just once and roughly an eighth held by the top ten. The specimen was peripheral blood. The receptor source for this set is a woman in her 50s with COVID-19, enrolled during active disease.

V is TRBV9 and J is TRBJ1-1; D may be TRBD1 (6 bases). Germline CDR1 reads SGDLS; CDR2 reads YYNGEE. CDR3 size: 14 residues. V was clipped by 0 bases and J by 4 bases, with 10 bases between them. CDR3 nucleotides: TGTGCCAGCAGCGTAGATCTAGGGGGCACTGAAGCTTTCTTT. This encodes CASSVDLGGTEAFF.

This sequence joins TRBV2 and TRBJ1-2, with 10 bases matching TRBD1. Trimming at V came to 6 bases and at J to 6 bases, leaving 7 bases not matched to a gene. CDR3 length equals 14 residues. CDR1 is SNHLY, CDR2 FYNNEI, per germline. CDR3 protein: CASRTGTGAHGYTF. CDR3 DNA: TGTGCCAGCAGGACCGGGACAGGGGCGCATGGCTACACCTTC.

This clone came up once. J is TRBJ2-7 and V is TRBV19; possibly TRBD1 for D (5 bases). V was clipped by 3 bases and J by 0 bases, with 12 bases between them. The germline V gene has CDR1 LNHDA and CDR2 SQIVND (reference sequence). The CDR3 covers 15 residues. In DNA, the CDR3 is TGTGCCAGTAGTATTTTTTGGGGCAGCTCCTACGAGCAGTACTTC. It encodes CASSIFWGSSYEQYF.

The gene calls are TRBV6-1 and TRBJ2-7; D remains unclear. The CDR3 is 12 residues long. The germline V and J ends were trimmed by 2 bases and 4 bases, with 6 bases remaining between them. The germline CDR1 and CDR2 sequences are MNHNS and SASEGT. The DNA of the CDR3 is TGTGCCAGCAGTGAACCACTATACGAGCAGTACTTC. This encodes CASSEPLYEQYF.

The chain joins TRBV5-1 to TRBJ1-1; 9 nucleotides match TRBD1. V shed 1 base, J shed 1 base, and the junction held 11 bases outside the gene matches. The CDR3 sequence is 18 residues long. From germline, CDR1 is SGHRS and CDR2 YFSETQ. Here the CDR3 reads CASSLWSQGADSNTEAFF. For the CDR3, the DNA is TGCGCCAGCAGCTTGTGGTCACAGGGGGCTGATTCGAACACTGAAGCTTTCTTT.

J is TRBJ1-4 and V is TRBV5-6; 8 nucleotides match TRBD1. The CDR3 is 16 residues long. The J segment lost 8 bases and the V segment lost 4 bases, leaving 13 bases of the junction unmatched. Germline-derived CDR1 and CDR2 are SGHDT and YYEEEE. The CDR3 loop reads CASSPIGQGAKEKLFF. DNA of the CDR3: TGTGCCAGCAGCCCCATTGGGCAGGGGGCGAAGGAAAAACTGTTTTTT.

In this sample, this clone turned up once. The J gene is TRBJ1-4, the V gene TRBV2, with D tentatively TRBD1 (5 bases). Germline V lookup: CDR1 SNHLY, CDR2 FYNNEI. The CDR3 length is 13 residues. Trimming stripped 3 bases from V and 10 bases from J, with 12 bases between. The CDR3 DNA reads as TGTGCCAGCAGTGAGGGGCCCAGCCGAAAACTGTTTTTT. Amino acids: CASSEGPSRKLFF.

This clone was recorded many times. The chain uses TRBV5-6 and TRBJ2-7, with 9 positions matching TRBD1. The CDR3 spans 13 residues. From germline, CDR1 is SGHDT and CDR2 YYEEEE. V shed 4 bases and J 2 bases; nucleotides not matched to a gene: 1. DNA of the CDR3: TGTGCCAGCAGCGGGACAGGGCCCTACGAGCAGTACTTC. Amino acid sequence: CASSGTGPYEQYF.

Here the CDR3 reads CAWSGRGAAEAFF. The CDR3 DNA reads TGTGCCTGGAGTGGTCGGGGGGCCGCTGAAGCTTTCTTT. The chain uses TRBV30 and TRBJ1-1; TRBD1 might be the D (6 bases). V lost 1 base and J lost 6, with 12 bases in between. Germline V CDR1 and CDR2: GTSNPN, SVGIG (reference sequence). This CDR3 contains 13 residues. Using reference TRBV30 and TRBJ1-1 for the parts outside the CDR3, the full variable domain is SQTIHQWPATLVQPVGSPLSLECTVEGTSNPNLYWYRQAAGRGLQLLFYSVGIGQISSEVPQNLSASRPQDRQFILSSKKLLLSDSGFYLCAWSGRGAAEAFFGQGTRLTVV.

The CDR3 region has the DNA TGTGCCAGTAGCTTAGCGGGGGCGAACACCGGGGAGCTGTTTTTT. It specifies CASSLAGANTGELFF. The chain recombines TRBV19 with TRBJ2-2, with 9 bases aligning to TRBD2. This CDR3 is 15 amino acids long. The V and J ends lost 6 bases and 0 bases, in that order; junction bases with no gene match: 2. CDR1 is LNHDA and CDR2 is SQIVND in the germline V gene (reference sequence).

This chain uses TRBV5-4 with TRBJ1-5; perhaps TRBD1 as D (6 bases). The CDR3 runs 13 residues. Per germline, CDR1 SGHNT and CDR2 YYREEE (reference sequence). V was cut by 4 bases and J by 9 bases, with 14 bases left in between. CDR3 coding DNA: TGTGCCAGCAGCCAACAGGGATCGGGGCCCCAGCATTTT. This translates into CASSQQGSGPQHF.

The chain recombines TRBV6-5 with TRBJ1-2; 7 bases match TRBD1. Germline V gene lookup returns CDR1 MNHEY and CDR2 SVGAGI. The junction had 8 bases not matched to a gene; V was cut back by 4 bases and J by 3 bases. The CDR3 totals 15 residues. The CDR3 loop reads CASSFSRGQHYGYTF. Here the CDR3 DNA reads TGTGCCAGCAGTTTTTCCCGGGGACAGCACTATGGCTACACCTTC.

The rearrangement uses TRBV18 and TRBJ1-1; 7 bases match TRBD1. There are 14 residues in the CDR3. J was trimmed by 6 bases and V by 4 bases; bases with no gene match: 8. Per germline, CDR1 KGHSH and CDR2 LQKENI. The CDR3 is CASSLGTADPEAFF. The CDR3 nucleotides are TGTGCCAGCTCACTCGGGACAGCGGACCCTGAAGCTTTCTTT.

This rearrangement joins TRBV5-6 to TRBJ1-1; D not resolved. The germline V gene has CDR1 SGHDT and CDR2 YYEEEE. CDR3 size: 15 residues. V was trimmed by 4 bases and J by 0 bases, leaving 13 bases between them. The CDR3 spells CASSRYFLLNTEAFF. The CDR3, as DNA: TGTGCCAGCAGCCGTTACTTCCTCCTGAACACTGAAGCTTTCTTT.

This chain uses TRBV19 with TRBJ1-3; TRBD1 might be the D (6 bases). This CDR3 has 15 residues. Trimming cost V 4 bases and J 2 bases, with 12 bases left between them. Germline assignment: CDR1 LNHDA and CDR2 SQIVND (reference sequence). The CDR3 DNA reads TGTGCCAGTAGTACACAGGGAGTAGCTGGAAACACCATATATTTT. Amino acids: CASSTQGVAGNTIYF.

The table lists this clone with a few counts. This chain connects TRBV9 to TRBJ1-1; 9 positions agree with TRBD1. The V segment lost 3 bases and the J segment 7 bases; nucleotides outside the gene matches: 10. Germline V CDR1 and CDR2: SGDLS, YYNGEE. The length of the CDR3 is 15 residues. CDR3 DNA sequence: TGTGCCAGCAGCGCGCGCCGGGACAGGGAGGATGAAGCTTTCTTT. It specifies CASSARRDREDEAFF.

The sample holds many counts of this clone. The chain is built from TRBV27 and TRBJ1-3, with TRBD1 identical over 7 bases. V lost 8 bases to trimming and J lost 4 bases; unmatched junction nucleotides: 11. The germline CDR1 and CDR2 sequences are MNHEY and SMNVEV (reference sequence). The length of the CDR3 is 15 residues. The CDR3 protein is CASGSTGVSGNTIYF. The CDR3 nucleotides are TGTGCCAGCGGCTCAACAGGGGTCTCCGGAAACACCATATATTTT.

J is TRBJ1-2 and V is TRBV5-1; 10 nucleotides match TRBD1. Germline CDR1 reads SGHRS; CDR2 reads YFSETQ. The trim removed 3 bases at V and 4 bases at J, leaving 3 bases unmatched. The CDR3 has 14 amino acids. Here the CDR3 reads CASSSTGGTYGYTF. CDR3 DNA: TGCGCCAGCAGCTCGACAGGGGGCACCTATGGCTACACCTTC.

The V and J genes are TRBV29-1 and TRBJ1-1; D unclear. Germline loops: CDR1 SQVTM, CDR2 ANQGSEA. The CDR3 totals 13 residues. V lost 5 bases and J 3 bases, leaving 13 bases between the germline ends. CDR3 bases: TGCAGCGTTCTCTTAACCGGGGACACTGAAGCTTTCTTT. Translating gives CSVLLTGDTEAFF.

The chain carries TRBV14 and TRBJ1-3; no definite D call. Trimming left V 3 bases short and J 1 base short, with 10 bases between. Germline lookup yields CDR1 SGHDN and CDR2 FVKESK. This CDR3 has 15 amino acids. CDR3 loop: CASSHAAGSGNTIYF. CDR3 nucleotides: TGTGCCAGCAGCCACGCCGCGGGATCTGGAAACACCATATATTTT.

The chain employs TRBV19 and TRBJ1-2; 12 nucleotides agree with TRBD1. CDR3 length: 18 amino acids. J gave up 3 bases and V 4 bases, and 12 bases lay outside the gene matches. Germline CDR1 reads LNHDA; CDR2 reads SQIVND (reference sequence). The CDR3 here is CASSTSGTGGARDYGYTF. CDR3 sequence (DNA): TGTGCCAGTAGTACCTCCGGGACAGGGGGCGCGCGGGACTATGGCTACACCTTC. Complete variable domain (other parts from reference TRBV19 and TRBJ1-2): DGGITQSPKYLFRKEGQNVTLSCEQNLNHDAMYWYRQDPGQGLRLIYYSQIVNDFQKGDIAEGYSVSREKKESFPLTVTSAQKNPTAFYLCASSTSGTGGARDYGYTFGSGTRLTVV.

The chain carries TRBV30 and TRBJ2-2, with D possibly being TRBD2 (6 bases). Germline CDR1 reads GTSNPN; CDR2 reads SVGIG (reference sequence). The CDR3 runs 15 residues. Trimming took 6 bases from V and 4 from J, leaving 18 bases between them. Here the CDR3 DNA reads TGTGCCTGCTTTTGGGGGGATGGGGGCACCGGGGAGCTGTTTTTT. Residues: CACFWGDGGTGELFF.

This rearrangement joins TRBV25-1 to TRBJ1-4, with a weak D call TRBD1 (6 bases). CDR1 is MGHDK, CDR2 SYGVNS, per germline. Trimming took 1 base from V and 2 from J, leaving 8 bases between them. The CDR3 consists of 15 residues. Written as DNA, the CDR3 is TGTGCCAGCAGTGAATGGGGGCTTACTAATGAAAAACTGTTTTTT. Protein: CASSEWGLTNEKLFF.

In its sample, this clone was seen once. The V and J genes are TRBV27 and TRBJ1-2, with D hard to call. The CDR3 is 15 residues long. Germline V gene sequence: CDR1 MNHEY, CDR2 SMNVEV (reference sequence). The V end was cut by 0 bases, the J end by 5 bases, with 13 bases between. CDR3 sequence reads: CASSLSVAERYGYTF. CDR3 DNA sequence: TGTGCCAGCAGTTTATCGGTTGCAGAGAGGTATGGCTACACCTTC.

The table lists this clone with a few counts. This chain joins TRBV5-4 and TRBJ2-2; no definite D call. Per germline, CDR1 SGHNT and CDR2 YYREEE (reference sequence). The CDR3 consists of 12 residues. V was clipped by 0 bases and J by 8 bases, with 5 bases between them. CDR3 nucleotides: TGTGCCAGCAGCTTGGCCTTGGGGGAGCTGTTTTTT. Translated, it gives CASSLALGELFF. The full variable domain, with the rest looked up from reference TRBV5-4 and TRBJ2-2, is ETGVTQSPTHLIKTRGQQVTLRCSSQSGHNTVSWYQQALGQGPQFIFQYYREEENGRGNFPPRFSGLQFPNYSSELNVNALELDDSALYLCASSLALGELFFGEGSRLTVL.